This TCR beta chain was sequenced during a study of blood T cell repertoires in COVID-19. Original analysis: Amplification with reference gene primers provided the estimates of nucleated cell counts. Produced via immunoSEQ multiplex PCR; TCRdb's table is partial and in-frame only. That table furnishes V, J and clone size, whereas the DNA furnished D and trimming. Here the sample spans some 180,000 clones, more than 85% being singletons. This clone was seen a few times. Trimming took 6 bases from V and 7 from J, leaving 12 bases between them. The length of the CDR3 is 13 residues. Recruitment covered about 25 US areas and drew participants whose ages spanned roughly 18 to 100 years. Clinical history reported by participants formed the basis on which cohorts were assigned.

The receptor comes from a woman in her thirties or forties in a cohort exposed to, infected with or recovered from COVID-19 (not recorded which). Sequencing was performed on PBMCs or T cells enriched from blood (not recorded which). This chain connects TRBV12-3 or TRBV12-4 to TRBJ1-4, with D possibly matching TRBD1 (6 bases). The CDR3: CASSAGVFEKLFF. CDR3 coding DNA: TGTGCCAGCAGCGCAGGGGTTTTTGAAAAACTGTTTTTT.